What follows are 28 T cell receptor beta chains derived from one specimen sequenced in a study of blood T cell repertoires in COVID-19. Assay: immunoSEQ multiplex PCR; the TCRdb copy retains only in-frame clones and omits some. The data contain 270,000 or so clones, about 85% of them singletons. Sequenced: peripheral blood. Every receptor here comes from a human donor in a cohort sampled during active COVID-19.

The V call is TRBV7-2, the J call TRBJ2-5; 7 bases line up with TRBD2. Germline CDR1 SGHTA, CDR2 FQGNSA. The CDR3 contains 16 residues. The V gene end was trimmed by 4 bases and the J gene end by 4 bases; junction bases not matched to a gene: 12. CDR3 in DNA: TGTGCCAGCAGCTCCTCGCCCGGGACTACTGTAGAGACCCAGTACTTC. Translated, it gives CASSSSPGTTVETQYF. The full variable domain, with the rest looked up from reference TRBV7-2 and TRBJ2-5, is GAGVSQSPSNKVTEKGKDVELRCDPISGHTALYWYRQSLGQGLEFLIYFQGNSAPDKSGLPSDRFSAERTGGSVSTLTIQRTQQEDSAVYLCASSSSPGTTVETQYFGPGTRLLVL.

The genes are TRBV28 and TRBJ2-2, with D tentatively TRBD1 (5 bases). The CDR3 runs to 15 residues. V was pared by 5 bases and J by 7 bases, with 17 bases between. Germline CDR1 and CDR2: MDHEN and SYDVKM. The CDR3 DNA is TGTGCCAGCAGTCCTGGCACAGGCAAGAGCGGGGAGCTGTTTTTT. Amino acids: CASSPGTGKSGELFF.

This chain uses TRBV19 with TRBJ2-2; TRBD1 agrees at 8 bases. The CDR3 is 16 amino acids. The germline V gene encodes CDR1 LNHDA and CDR2 SQIVND (reference sequence). The junction had 16 bases not matched to a gene; V was cut back by 9 bases and J by 7 bases. The CDR3 loop reads CASVRQGLSGVGELFF. As DNA, the CDR3 is TGTGCCAGCGTTAGACAGGGGCTTAGTGGGGTCGGGGAGCTGTTTTTT. The full variable domain, rest sourced from reference TRBV19 and TRBJ2-2, is DGGITQSPKYLFRKEGQNVTLSCEQNLNHDAMYWYRQDPGQGLRLIYYSQIVNDFQKGDIAEGYSVSREKKESFPLTVTSAQKNPTAFYLCASVRQGLSGVGELFFGEGSRLTVL.

The chain is built from TRBV19 and TRBJ1-6, with 8 nucleotides matching TRBD1. CDR1 and CDR2 (germline): LNHDA, SQIVND (reference sequence). The CDR3 length is 14 residues. Unmatched junction bases numbered 6, after V lost 5 bases and J lost 9 bases. CDR3 residues: CASSLDRVTSPLHF. The CDR3 nucleotides are TGTGCCAGTAGTTTGGACAGGGTAACTTCACCCCTCCACTTT.

The chain couples TRBV7-8 to TRBJ1-4; D perhaps matches TRBD1 (6 bases). V gave up 5 bases and J gave up 7 bases, with 14 bases separating them. CDR1 and CDR2 from the germline V gene are SGHVS and FQNEAQ. CDR3 size: 14 residues. In DNA, the CDR3 is TGTGCCAGCAGCCGGACAGAAGGGCGTGAAAAACTGTTTTTT. Protein sequence: CASSRTEGREKLFF.

This sequence joins TRBV14 and TRBJ2-3; 13 positions match TRBD2. Germline lookup yields CDR1 SGHDN and CDR2 FVKESK. The CDR3 covers 17 residues. The ends lost 3 bases at V and 4 bases at J; junction bases unmatched: 7. The CDR3 protein is CASSQWTSGSRADTQYF. The CDR3 region has the DNA TGTGCCAGCAGCCAGTGGACTAGCGGGAGTAGGGCAGATACGCAGTATTTT.

The genes are TRBV18 and TRBJ1-2; possible D gene TRBD1, 5 bases. The length of the CDR3 is 13 residues. The germline gives CDR1 KGHSH, CDR2 LQKENI. V gave up 3 bases and J gave up 3 bases, with 8 bases separating them. CDR3 sequence (DNA): TGTGCCAGCTCACCGACAGTTGACTATGGCTACACCTTC. As protein: CASSPTVDYGYTF.

CDR3 region: CASSLGPGEADTGELFF. CDR3 DNA sequence: TGTGCCAGCAGCTTAGGCCCTGGGGAGGCTGACACCGGGGAGCTGTTTTTT. This chain joins TRBV11-2 and TRBJ2-2; tentatively, D is TRBD2 (6 bases). This CDR3 has 17 residues. Germline V gives CDR1 SGHAT, CDR2 FQNNGV. The V end lost 1 base, the J end lost 3 bases, and 15 bases lay between the germline ends.

This clone was recorded once. V gene TRBV5-1 combines with J gene TRBJ2-7, with 11 bases aligning to TRBD2. This CDR3 region has 16 residues. Trimming at V came to 0 bases and at J to 7 bases, leaving 9 bases not matched to a gene. The germline V gene has CDR1 SGHRS and CDR2 YFSETQ. For the CDR3, the DNA is TGCGCCAGCAGCTTGGATCTAGCGGGAGGCCCTTGGGAGCAGTACTTC. Translated, it gives CASSLDLAGGPWEQYF.

The genes are TRBV27 and TRBJ2-6; 7 positions match TRBD1. The CDR3 runs to 16 residues. The V and J ends lost 5 bases and 1 base, in that order; junction bases with no gene match: 5. CDR1 and CDR2 (germline): MNHEY, SMNVEV (reference sequence). The CDR3 nucleotides read TGTGCCAGCAGTGGGAAGGGGGCTTCTGGGGCCAACGTCCTGACTTTC. Its translation is CASSGKGASGANVLTF.

The V gene is TRBV7-8, the J gene TRBJ2-5, with D maybe TRBD2 (5 bases). The CDR3 extends over 14 amino acids. Between the trimmed V and J ends, which lost 0 bases and 5 bases, there was a span of 10 bases. The V gene's germline CDR1 is SGHVS and CDR2 FQNEAQ. The CDR3 nucleotides read TGTGCCAGCAGCTTAGCGATCCAGCGGGAGACCCAGTACTTC. Protein product: CASSLAIQRETQYF.

The chain uses TRBV11-2 and TRBJ1-4; weak D call: TRBD1 (6 bases). The CDR3 runs 15 residues. V was cut by 0 bases and J by 8 bases, with 13 bases left in between. CDR1 SGHAT and CDR2 FQNNGV come from the germline V gene. The CDR3 is CASSLDNTGREKLFF. The CDR3 bases are TGTGCCAGCAGCTTAGATAACACAGGGCGAGAAAAACTGTTTTTT.

The CDR3: CASSQVGGTNTGELFF. The CDR3 nucleotides read TGTGCCAGCAGCCAAGTTGGGGGGACGAACACCGGGGAGCTGTTTTTT. The chain is built from TRBV3-1 (or the pseudogene TRBV3-2) and TRBJ2-2, with a tentative D call TRBD2 (6 bases). Trimming took off 1 base at V and 0 bases at J, with 9 bases between the two ends. Germline CDR1 LGHDT, CDR2 YNNKEL (reference sequence). This CDR3 is built from 16 residues.

The chain couples TRBV7-2 to TRBJ2-1; TRBD1 matches 7 bases. Trimming removed 5 bases from V and 0 bases from J; junction bases left unmatched: 7. CDR1 SGHTA and CDR2 FQGNSA come from the germline V gene. There are 16 residues in the CDR3. The CDR3 nucleotides are TGTGCCAGCAGCACCGAGGGGGCAGTCTCCTACAATGAGCAGTTCTTC. Translated: CASSTEGAVSYNEQFF.

This rearrangement joins TRBV9 to TRBJ2-1, with TRBD2 identical over 8 bases. The V gene's germline CDR1 is SGDLS and CDR2 YYNGEE. With V trimmed by 1 base and J by 7 bases, 16 bases remained unmatched. This CDR3 is built from 18 residues. CDR3 nucleotide sequence: TGTGCCAGCAGCGTAAGTGGGTCTAGCGGGCCTCGGGGGAATGAGCAGTTCTTC. Translated: CASSVSGSSGPRGNEQFF. The entire variable domain, with the rest obtained from reference TRBV9 and TRBJ2-1, is as follows: DSGVTQTPKHLITATGQRVTLRCSPRSGDLSVYWYQQSLDQGLQFLIQYYNGEERAKGNILERFSAQQFPDLHSELNLSSLELGDSALYFCASSVSGSSGPRGNEQFFGPGTRLTVL.

This rearrangement joins TRBV9 to TRBJ1-6; 9 bases map to TRBD1. Germline lookup yields CDR1 SGDLS and CDR2 YYNGEE. The CDR3 contains 16 residues. V shed 3 bases, J shed 7 bases, and the junction held 8 bases outside the gene matches. CDR3 amino acids: CASSAAQGAKNSPLHF. CDR3 nucleotide sequence: TGTGCCAGCAGCGCCGCACAGGGGGCCAAGAATTCACCCCTCCACTTT.

The chain carries TRBV9 and TRBJ1-6; 7 nucleotides match TRBD1. The germline gives CDR1 SGDLS, CDR2 YYNGEE. The CDR3 sequence is 16 residues long. With 0 bases clipped from V and 7 bases from J, the junction kept 7 bases outside the gene matches. The CDR3 loop reads CASSVAGGGQNSPLHF. The CDR3 bases are TGTGCCAGCAGCGTAGCTGGAGGGGGCCAGAATTCACCCCTCCACTTT.

In this sample, this clone turned up once. The V gene is TRBV18, the J gene TRBJ1-6; D is unclear. The germline V gene encodes CDR1 KGHSH and CDR2 LQKENI. The CDR3 is 17 amino acids. Trimming left V 6 bases short and J 0 bases short, with 15 bases between. The CDR3, as DNA: TGTGCCAGCTCCCCGAACCAAATCAGCTCCTATAATTCACCCCTCCACTTT. Protein: CASSPNQISSYNSPLHF. The full variable domain, rest sourced from reference TRBV18 and TRBJ1-6, is NAGVMQNPRHLVRRRGQEARLRCSPMKGHSHVYWYRQLPEEGLKFMVYLQKENIIDESGMPKERFSAEFPKEGPSILRIQQVVRGDSAAYFCASSPNQISSYNSPLHFGNGTRLTVT.

The chain joins TRBV19 to TRBJ1-6; D is ambiguous. This CDR3 spans 12 amino acids. Germline CDR1 LNHDA, CDR2 SQIVND (reference sequence). V was trimmed by 3 bases and J by 10 bases, leaving 7 bases between them. CDR3 region: CASSIIGSPLHF. The CDR3 DNA follows: TGTGCCAGTAGTATCATCGGGTCACCCCTCCACTTT.

The V gene is TRBV7-2, the J gene TRBJ2-1, with a possible D match to TRBD1 (6 bases). Per germline, CDR1 SGHTA and CDR2 FQGNSA. The CDR3 length is 13 residues. The V and J ends lost 5 bases and 5 bases respectively, with 10 bases between them. The CDR3 DNA sequence: TGTGCCAGCAGCCAGGGGACAAACAATGAGCAGTTCTTC. Residues: CASSQGTNNEQFF.

This chain connects TRBV5-1 to TRBJ2-4, with TRBD1 matching 12 bases. From germline, CDR1 is SGHRS and CDR2 YFSETQ. J lost 8 bases, V lost 4 bases, and 7 bases had no gene match. CDR3 length: 15 residues. Written as DNA, the CDR3 is TGCGCCAGCAGCGTCGGGACAGGGGGCGCAGACATTCAGTACTTC. It is translated as CASSVGTGGADIQYF. Together with reference TRBV5-1 and TRBJ2-4, the CDR3 gives the full variable domain: KAGVTQTPRYLIKTRGQQVTLSCSPISGHRSVSWYQQTPGQGLQFLFEYFSETQRNKGNFPGRFSGRQFSNSRSEMNVSTLELGDSALYLCASSVGTGGADIQYFGAGTRLSVL.

CDR3 nucleotide sequence: TGTGCCAGCAGCTTCTCTAGCGGGACGAATACGCAGTATTTT. Its translation: CASSFSSGTNTQYF. This sequence joins TRBV11-2 and TRBJ2-3; 9 bases map to TRBD2. J lost 7 bases, V lost 3 bases, and 5 bases had no gene match. Germline V gene data show CDR1 as SGHAT and CDR2 as FQNNGV. The CDR3 loop spans 14 amino acids.

The chain employs TRBV14 and TRBJ1-6; a possible D gene is TRBD1 (5 bases). The V end lost 4 bases, the J end lost 10 bases, and 14 bases lay between the germline ends. CDR1 and CDR2 (germline): SGHDN, FVKESK. The CDR3 length is 14 residues. The chain's CDR3 is CASSLDSSWSPLHF. As DNA, the CDR3 is TGTGCCAGCAGCCTAGACAGTTCTTGGTCACCCCTCCACTTT.

The J gene is TRBJ1-2, the V gene TRBV6-5; 7 bases agree with TRBD1. This CDR3 contains 11 residues. Per germline, CDR1 MNHEY and CDR2 SVGAGI. The V and J ends lost 7 bases and 8 bases, in that order; junction bases with no gene match: 4. The CDR3 loop is CASMAGGGYTF. The CDR3 DNA reads TGTGCCAGCATGGCAGGGGGGGGCTACACCTTC.

V is TRBV6-5 and J is TRBJ2-5; the match to TRBD1 covers 10 bases. The CDR3 totals 15 residues. Germline values: CDR1 MNHEY, CDR2 SVGAGI. V was clipped by 6 bases and J by 7 bases; unmatched bases: 11. The CDR3 DNA follows: TGTGCCAGCAGGACAGGGGGCTCCCCCTCGGGGACCCAGTACTTC. Its translation is CASRTGGSPSGTQYF.

This chain joins TRBV29-1 and TRBJ2-7; D remains ambiguous. CDR3 length equals 15 residues. Germline CDR1 reads SQVTM; CDR2 reads ANQGSEA. Trimming took 2 bases from V and 5 from J, leaving 19 bases between them. Here the CDR3 reads CSVEFGSAVNNEQYF. The CDR3 coding sequence is TGCAGCGTTGAATTCGGTTCGGCGGTTAACAACGAGCAGTACTTC.

This chain joins TRBV29-1 and TRBJ2-1; 9 nucleotides align to TRBD1. Per the germline V gene, CDR1 is SQVTM and CDR2 is ANQGSEA. The CDR3 has 14 residues. With V trimmed by 4 bases and J by 6 bases, 7 bases remained unmatched. The CDR3 reads CSVVRQGVFNEQFF. For the CDR3, the DNA is TGCAGCGTTGTCCGACAGGGGGTATTCAATGAGCAGTTCTTC.

This clone showed up many times. CDR3 DNA sequence: TGTGCCAGCAGTCCATTCGACATGAGCACTGAAGCTTTCTTT. As protein: CASSPFDMSTEAFF. The rearrangement uses TRBV28 and TRBJ1-1; D unclear. This CDR3 region has 14 residues. The germline gives CDR1 MDHEN, CDR2 SYDVKM. V lost 5 bases, J lost 4 bases, and 14 bases lay in between.